These T cell receptor beta chains were read from a single sample in a study of CXCR3-negative and CXCR3-positive naive CD8 T cells. TCRdb re-called the 5' RACE reads and catalogs CDR3 proteins one per entry, DNA excluded. The sample table sets out tens of thousands of distinct CDR3 sequences. The sequencing input was naive CXCR3+ CD8+ T cells from blood. The receptor source for this set is a human donor in good health. Some clones in this sample may be carry-over from other donors' samples. Each CDR3 is given with its conserved first and last residue.

CASSSGQTYEQYF	TRBJ2-7	TRBV5-1
CASSPGGVTNYGYTF	TRBJ1-2	TRBV7-9
CSARSKQAVWETQYF	TRBJ2-5	TRBV20-1
CASSQDRTSGQYEQYF	TRBJ2-7	TRBV4-3
CASSVAGGANEQFF	TRBJ2-1	TRBV9
CSSRGDRGRQTNYGYTF	TRBJ1-2	TRBV20-1
CACRQGNTGELFF	TRBJ2-2	TRBV30
CASSSGDRAGTEAFF	TRBJ1-1	TRBV27
CSARQGDRGRYEQYF	TRBJ2-7	TRBV20-1
CASRGQRVNEQFF	TRBJ2-1	TRBV28
CASSDAGLAAPNEQFF	TRBJ2-1	TRBV6-4
CSARDRGTYEQYF	TRBJ2-7	TRBV20-1
CASSLVVENTEAFF	TRBJ1-1	TRBV7-2
CSSRDYISGANVLTF	TRBJ2-6	TRBV20-1
CASSLGLAGGYEQYF	TRBJ2-7	TRBV12-3/TRBV12-4
CASSLALTNYEQYF	TRBJ2-7	TRBV7-9
CASSSEGAGQETQYF	TRBJ2-5	TRBV7-3
CASSELGSSTKQYF	TRBJ2-7	TRBV25-1
CASSHQGHEQYF	TRBJ2-7	TRBV7-9
CASSLGLAGYNEQFF	TRBJ2-1	TRBV7-2
CSVVWGENTEAFF	TRBJ1-1	TRBV29-1
CASSDYPGNEQFF	TRBJ2-1	TRBV2
CASSHPGGALFF	TRBJ2-1	TRBV4-1
CSVVTGAMNTEAFF	TRBJ1-1	TRBV29-1
CASSPTSGGVNEQFF	TRBJ2-1	TRBV12-3/TRBV12-4
CASSLAWGGSDTQYF	TRBJ2-3	TRBV11-2
CASSFGDGSYEQYF	TRBJ2-7	TRBV5-5
CASSQRKGGPYNSPLHF	TRBJ1-6	TRBV12-3/TRBV12-4
CASSQEQRSETQYF	TRBJ2-5	TRBV5-6
CASSLGGAEAFF	TRBJ1-1	TRBV7-6
CASSRGSPDTQYF	TRBJ2-3	TRBV19
CASSLEPQGGAGELFF	TRBJ2-2	TRBV7-2
CASRTGARETQYF	TRBJ2-5	TRBV6-2/TRBV6-3
CASSTGTRDEQFF	TRBJ2-1	TRBV7-3
CASLQGGWTDTQYF	TRBJ2-3	TRBV25-1
CASSPGQGGSTNTEAFF	TRBJ1-1	TRBV7-9
CASSLSINQPQHF	TRBJ1-5	TRBV27
CASSKVAGGTENIQYF	TRBJ2-4	TRBV21-1
CASSPVDGAGHTDTQYF	TRBJ2-3	TRBV11-3
CASSHEGGATYEQYF	TRBJ2-7	TRBV4-1
CASSSGIFGEQYF	TRBJ2-7	TRBV5-6
CSAEPPSSYEQYF	TRBJ2-7	TRBV20-1
CASSDSVFMNQPQHF	TRBJ1-5	TRBV2
CASSERTNYGYTF	TRBJ1-2	TRBV25-1
CSARDLASGYYEQYF	TRBJ2-7	TRBV20-1